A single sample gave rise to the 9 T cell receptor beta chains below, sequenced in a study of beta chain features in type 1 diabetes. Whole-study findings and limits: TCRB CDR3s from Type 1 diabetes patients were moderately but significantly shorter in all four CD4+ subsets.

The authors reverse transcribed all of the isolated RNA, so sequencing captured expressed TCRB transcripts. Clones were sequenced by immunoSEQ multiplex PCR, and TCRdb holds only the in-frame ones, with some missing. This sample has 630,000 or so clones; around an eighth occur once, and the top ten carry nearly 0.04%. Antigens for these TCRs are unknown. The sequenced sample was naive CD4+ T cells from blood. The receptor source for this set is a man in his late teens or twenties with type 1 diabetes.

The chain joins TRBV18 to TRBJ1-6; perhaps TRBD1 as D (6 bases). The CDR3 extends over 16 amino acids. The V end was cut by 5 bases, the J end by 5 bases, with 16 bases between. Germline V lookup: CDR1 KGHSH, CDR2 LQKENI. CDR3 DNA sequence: TGTGCCAGCTCATCCACAGGGCTTGGCAATAATTCACCCCTCCACTTT. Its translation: CASSSTGLGNNSPLHF.

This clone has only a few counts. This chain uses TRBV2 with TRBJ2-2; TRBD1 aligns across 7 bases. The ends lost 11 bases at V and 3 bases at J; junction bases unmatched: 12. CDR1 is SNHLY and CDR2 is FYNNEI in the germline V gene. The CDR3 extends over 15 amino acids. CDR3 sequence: CAVKVGDRHTGELFF. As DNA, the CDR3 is TGTGCCGTTAAGGTCGGGGACAGACACACCGGGGAGCTGTTTTTT.

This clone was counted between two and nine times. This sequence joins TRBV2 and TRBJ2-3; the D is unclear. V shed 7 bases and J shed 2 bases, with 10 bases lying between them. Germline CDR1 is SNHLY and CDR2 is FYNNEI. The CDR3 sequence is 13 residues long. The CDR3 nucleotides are TGTGCCAGCACAGGCGTAGCCACAGATACGCAGTATTTT. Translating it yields CASTGVATDTQYF.

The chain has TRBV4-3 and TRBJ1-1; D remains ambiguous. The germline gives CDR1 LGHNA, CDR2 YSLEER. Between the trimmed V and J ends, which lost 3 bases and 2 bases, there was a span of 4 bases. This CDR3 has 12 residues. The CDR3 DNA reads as TGCGCCAGCAGCCAGATCAACACTGAAGCTTTCTTT. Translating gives CASSQINTEAFF.

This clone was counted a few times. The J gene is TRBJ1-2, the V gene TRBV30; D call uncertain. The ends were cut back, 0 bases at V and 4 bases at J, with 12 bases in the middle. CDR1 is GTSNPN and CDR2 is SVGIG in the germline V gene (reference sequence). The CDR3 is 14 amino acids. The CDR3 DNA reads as TGTGCCTGGAGTGTACGTCGGGGAATCTATGGCTACACCTTC. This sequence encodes CAWSVRRGIYGYTF.

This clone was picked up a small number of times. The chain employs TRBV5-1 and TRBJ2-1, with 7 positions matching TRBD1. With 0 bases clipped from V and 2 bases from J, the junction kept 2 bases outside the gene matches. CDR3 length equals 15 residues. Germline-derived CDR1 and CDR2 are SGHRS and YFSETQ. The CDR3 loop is CASSLAQGTYNEQFF. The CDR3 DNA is TGCGCCAGCAGCTTGGCACAGGGGACCTACAATGAGCAGTTCTTC. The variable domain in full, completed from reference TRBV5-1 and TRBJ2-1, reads KAGVTQTPRYLIKTRGQQVTLSCSPISGHRSVSWYQQTPGQGLQFLFEYFSETQRNKGNFPGRFSGRQFSNSRSEMNVSTLELGDSALYLCASSLAQGTYNEQFFGPGTRLTVL.

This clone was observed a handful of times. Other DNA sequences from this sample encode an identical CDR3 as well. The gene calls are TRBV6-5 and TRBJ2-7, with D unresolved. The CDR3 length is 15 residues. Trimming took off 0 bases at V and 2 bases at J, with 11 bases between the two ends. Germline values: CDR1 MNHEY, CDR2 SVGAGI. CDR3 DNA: TGTGCCAGCAGTTACTCGACGGGTTCCCCCTACGAGCAGTACTTC. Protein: CASSYSTGSPYEQYF.

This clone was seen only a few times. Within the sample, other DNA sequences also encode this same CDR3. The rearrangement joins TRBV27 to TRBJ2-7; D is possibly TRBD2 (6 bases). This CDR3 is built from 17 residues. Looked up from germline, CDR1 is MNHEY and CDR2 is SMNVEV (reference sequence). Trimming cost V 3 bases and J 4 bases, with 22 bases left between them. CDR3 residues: CASSFGVVSGGLYEQYF. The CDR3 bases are TGTGCCAGCAGTTTTGGCGTCGTGTCCGGGGGTTTGTACGAGCAGTACTTC.

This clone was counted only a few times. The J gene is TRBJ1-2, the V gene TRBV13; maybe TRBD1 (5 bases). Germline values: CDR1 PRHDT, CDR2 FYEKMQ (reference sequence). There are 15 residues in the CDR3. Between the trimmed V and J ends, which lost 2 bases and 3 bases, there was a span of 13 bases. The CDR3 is CASSLTGQGDYGYTF. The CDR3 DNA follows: TGTGCCAGCAGCTTAACGGGCCAGGGAGACTATGGCTACACCTTC.